This T cell receptor beta chain was identified during a study of OX40 agonist ivuxolimab in advanced cancers. Looking at the study overall: Prior anti-PD-1, anti-PD-L1 or anti-CTLA-4 therapy was allowed; around 40% had some. In three patients, partial responses were observed, one with hepatocellular carcinoma and two with cutaneous melanoma.

Clones were sequenced by immunoSEQ multiplex PCR, and TCRdb holds only the in-frame ones, with some missing. The repertoire holds roughly 69,000 clones, with less than 95% as singletons. With 6 bases removed from V and 3 bases from J, the gap between germline ends came to 12 bases. CDR1 and CDR2 from the germline V gene are SGHNT and YYREEE (reference sequence). This CDR3 spans 14 amino acids. The V call is TRBV5-4, the J call TRBJ1-4; D is unclear. The sequences come from CD4+ or CD8+ T cells sorted from blood, collected in a trial of the OX40 agonist ivuxolimab. This clonotype was sampled from an adult with an advanced solid tumor such as melanoma, head and neck, liver or kidney cancer. The CDR3 DNA follows: TGTGCCAGCAACAAGGGAGGACCTAATGAAAAACTGTTTTTT. Translating it yields CASNKGGPNEKLFF.